Shown below are 10 T cell receptor beta chains from a single sample sequenced in a study of T cells in Graves' hyperthyroidism and ophthalmopathy. TCR beta CDR3 region amplification was performed from RNA transcripts. With the HTBI primer set, the TCR CDR3 went through a first round of RT-PCR. TCRdb processed the multiplex PCR reads anew with MiXCR; each CDR3 protein has one entry. The sample lists 400,000 to 600,000 distinct CDR3 sequences; about 20% were seen once. Material for sequencing was blood. The receptors originated from a man aged 18 to 29 with Graves' hyperthyroidism.

CDR3 region: CASSYGKLNTEAFF. In DNA, the CDR3 is TGTGCCAGCAGTTACGGCAAATTGAACACTGAAGCTTTCTTT. The chain combines TRBV2 with TRBJ1-1; unclear D gene. V was trimmed by 5 bases and J by 0 bases, leaving 10 bases between them. Germline CDR1 is SNHLY and CDR2 is FYNNEI. CDR3 size: 14 residues.

The rearrangement uses TRBV10-3 and TRBJ2-1; either TRBD1 or TRBD2 may supply D (6 bases each). The DNA end is more similar to TRBJ2-7, so the J call may be wrong. The CDR3 totals 16 residues. Per the germline V gene, CDR1 is ENHRY and CDR2 is SYGVKD. CDR3 loop: CAISESRVGGYNEQYF. The CDR3 region has the DNA TGTGCCATCAGTGAGTCAAGGGTGGGGGGCTACAATGAGCAGTACTTC.

The CDR3 bases are TGTGCCAGCTCACCAGTTACAGCAAGTAGAACTGAAGCTTTCTTT. Amino acids: CASSPVTASRTEAFF. This sequence joins TRBV18 and TRBJ1-1; D unresolved. Between the trimmed V and J ends, which lost 2 bases and 5 bases, there was a span of 15 bases. Germline CDR1 and CDR2: KGHSH and LQKENI. CDR3 length: 15 residues.

This clonotype was seen ten or more times. V is TRBV6-2 or TRBV6-3 and J is TRBJ1-5, with D perhaps matching TRBD1 (5 bases). The V end was cut by 9 bases, the J end by 2 bases, with 14 bases between. This CDR3 is built from 14 residues. CDR1 MNHEY and CDR2 SVGEGT come from the germline V gene. This chain's CDR3 is CASQSGHRNQPQHF. CDR3 nucleotides: TGTGCCAGTCAATCGGGGCATCGCAATCAGCCCCAGCATTTT.

This clonotype was picked up many times. For the CDR3, the DNA is TGCAGTGCCGACCCAGGGGGCCAGATGAACACTGAAGCTTTCTTT. Protein product: CSADPGGQMNTEAFF. The chain employs TRBV20-1 and TRBJ1-1; 8 positions agree with TRBD1. The CDR3 is 15 residues long. Germline-derived CDR1 and CDR2 are DFQATT and SNEGSKA (reference sequence). Unmatched junction bases numbered 9, after V lost 6 bases and J lost 0 bases.

The chain joins TRBV27 to TRBJ2-7; 7 bases align to TRBD1. CDR1 MNHEY and CDR2 SMNVEV come from the germline V gene (reference sequence). This CDR3 is 17 amino acids long. V shed 6 bases and J 0 bases; nucleotides not matched to a gene: 14. The CDR3, as DNA: TGTGCCAGCAGCCCGTTCGCCCCGGGACAGAGCTCCTACGAGCAGTACTTC. Translated, it gives CASSPFAPGQSSYEQYF.

The sample holds a few counts of this clonotype. V is TRBV11-3 and J is TRBJ2-2; D call uncertain. V shed 3 bases and J shed 4 bases, with 9 bases lying between them. The V gene's germline CDR1 is SGHNT and CDR2 YENEEA. This CDR3 is 14 amino acids long. CDR3: CASSLRLRTGELFF. The CDR3 DNA sequence: TGTGCCAGCAGCTTGCGACTCCGCACCGGGGAGCTGTTTTTT.

In its sample, this clonotype was seen many times. This rearrangement joins TRBV6-1 to TRBJ1-2; D is perhaps TRBD1 (5 bases). Germline V gene sequence: CDR1 MNHNS, CDR2 SASEGT. Trimming cost V 6 bases and J 8 bases, with 22 bases left between them. The CDR3 loop spans 15 amino acids. CDR3 sequence: CASRGRDGAVGGYTF. In nucleotides, the CDR3 is TGTGCCAGCAGGGGTAGGGACGGGGCCGTAGGCGGCTACACCTTC.

V gene TRBV2 combines with J gene TRBJ1-2; D is uncertain. This CDR3 is built from 11 residues. Trimming pared 0 bases from V and 9 bases from J, leaving 5 bases between. Germline CDR1 and CDR2: SNHLY and FYNNEI. The CDR3 DNA follows: TGTGCCAGCAGTGAAGCTCGCAGCTACACCTTC. Translating it yields CASSEARSYTF.

Note on this clonotype: It may be a read error: a sequence one base away is much more abundant. The rearrangement uses TRBV30 and TRBJ1-5; no clear D gene. This CDR3 has 13 residues. The germline V gene has CDR1 GTSNPN and CDR2 SVGIG (reference sequence). CDR3 nucleotides: TGTGCCTGGAGTGTAGAGGGCGTTCAGCCCCAGCAGTTT. This sequence encodes CAWSVEGVQPQQF.